This T cell receptor beta chain came from a study of cytomegalovirus exposure and HLA in healthy donors. General study results and limits: Specific recognition of CMV antigens was confirmed in vitro for a few chains (all CMV-associated).

As for this clone: Its cognate antigen is unknown.

Produced via immunoSEQ multiplex PCR; TCRdb's table is partial and in-frame only. The sample lists over 150,000 clones, about 86% occurring once. The germline CDR1 and CDR2 sequences are SGHVS and FNYEAQ. The CDR3 length is 13 residues. The V and J ends lost 4 bases and 1 base respectively, with 7 bases between them. Sequencing input: PBMCs. This chain uses TRBV7-6 with TRBJ1-1; perhaps TRBD1 as D (5 bases). The clonotype originates from a human donor in good health. Written as DNA, the CDR3 is TGTGCCAGCAGCTCCCAGGGGAACACTGAAGCTTTCTTT. Translation: CASSSQGNTEAFF.